The 5 T cell receptor beta chains presented below share a single source sample, sequenced in a study of T cell changes during pregnancy in multiple sclerosis. The repertoire was sequenced with immunoSEQ multiplex PCR; TCRdb's copy has only in-frame clones and lacks some. The table has tens of thousands of clones, about 89% seen once; the top ten hold around 0.6%. Sequencing was performed on CD4+ T cells from peripheral blood mononuclear cells, taken in the first trimester of pregnancy. These receptors all stem from a female donor with multiple sclerosis, enrolled in a pregnancy study.

J is TRBJ1-1 and V is TRBV7-9; D uncertain. Deletions cut 1 base from V and 1 base from J, with 19 bases between. Germline assignment: CDR1 SEHNR and CDR2 FQNEAQ (reference sequence). The CDR3 extends over 18 amino acids. CDR3 in amino acids: CASSLVEVPRPSNTEAFF. CDR3 nucleotide sequence: TGTGCCAGCAGCTTAGTAGAGGTCCCGAGGCCTTCGAACACTGAAGCTTTCTTT.

J is TRBJ2-1 and V is TRBV19; TRBD2 aligns across 9 bases. Germline CDR1 and CDR2: LNHDA and SQIVND (reference sequence). The CDR3 consists of 17 residues. J lost 0 bases, V lost 4 bases, and 7 bases had no gene match. CDR3 bases: TGTGCCAGTAGTACTAGCGGGATTTTGAGCTCCTACAATGAGCAGTTCTTC. Encoded protein: CASSTSGILSSYNEQFF.

The count of this clone is one. The gene calls are TRBV6-5 and TRBJ2-7; 8 bases agree with TRBD2. The germline gives CDR1 MNHEY, CDR2 SVGAGI. The J segment lost 2 bases and the V segment lost 5 bases, leaving 8 bases of the junction unmatched. The CDR3 length is 15 residues. This CDR3 is CASSGLGTRTYEQYF. CDR3 DNA sequence: TGTGCCAGCAGTGGCCTAGGGACTAGAACCTACGAGCAGTACTTC.

This clone came up once. The chain joins TRBV4-3 to TRBJ2-1; possible D gene TRBD2, 6 bases. The CDR3 spans 15 residues. Germline CDR1 and CDR2: LGHNA and YSLEER. V was cut by 2 bases and J by 7 bases, with 15 bases left in between. Written as DNA, the CDR3 is TGCGCCAGCAGCCAATTCGGAGGGCTCGTTAATGAGCAGTTCTTC. This encodes CASSQFGGLVNEQFF.

This clone was detected only a few times. The chain links TRBV19 to TRBJ2-6; D possibly corresponds to TRBD2 (6 bases). This CDR3 spans 14 amino acids. The germline V and J ends were trimmed by 5 bases and 1 base, with 6 bases remaining between them. The germline V gene has CDR1 LNHDA and CDR2 SQIVND (reference sequence). The CDR3 reads CASSGGSGANVLTF. For the CDR3, the DNA is TGTGCCAGTAGTGGGGGGTCTGGGGCCAACGTCCTGACTTTC.